This T cell receptor beta chain appears in the sequencing data of a study of blood T cell repertoires in COVID-19. As handled by the study authors: The assay estimated nucleated cells by amplifying reference gene primers. TCRdb keeps only in-frame clones here, not all; method: immunoSEQ multiplex PCR. The V and J calls and clone size come from that table; D and trimming were worked out from the DNA. The profile shows about 140,000 clones, about 83% of them singletons. Germline V gene sequence: CDR1 SGHTA, CDR2 FQGTGA. V dropped 3 bases and J dropped 5 bases, with 4 bases sitting between them. The CDR3 consists of 12 residues.

This clonotype was sampled from a man between 25 and 39 years old with COVID-19, enrolled during active disease. This chain links TRBV7-3 with TRBJ2-2, with D hard to call. The sequencing input was peripheral blood. The CDR3 DNA is TGTGCCAGCAGCTTCAGGACCGGGGAGCTGTTTTTT. Amino acids: CASSFRTGELFF.